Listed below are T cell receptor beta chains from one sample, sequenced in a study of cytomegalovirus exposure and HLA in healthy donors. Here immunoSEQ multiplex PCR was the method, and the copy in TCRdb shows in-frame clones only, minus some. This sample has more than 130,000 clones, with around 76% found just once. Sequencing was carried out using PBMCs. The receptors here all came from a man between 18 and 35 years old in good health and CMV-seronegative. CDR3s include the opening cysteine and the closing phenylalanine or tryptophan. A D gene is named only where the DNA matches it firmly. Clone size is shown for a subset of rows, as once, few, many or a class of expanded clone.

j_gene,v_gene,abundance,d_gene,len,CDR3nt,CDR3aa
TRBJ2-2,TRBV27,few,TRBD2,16,TGTGCCAGCAGTTTAGGACTAGCGGTGAACACCGGGGAGCTGTTTTTT,CASSLGLAVNTGELFF
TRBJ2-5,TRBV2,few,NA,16,TGTGCCAGCAGTGAAGATGAAGGCAGGGGCCAAGAGACCCAGTACTTC,CASSEDEGRGQETQYF
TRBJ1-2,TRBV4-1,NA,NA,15,TGCGCCAGCAGCCAAGATTCGAGGGCTGACTATGGCTACACCTTC,CASSQDSRADYGYTF
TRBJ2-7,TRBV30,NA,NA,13,TGTGCCGGGTCGAGGGCAGGCTCCTACGAGCAGTACTTC,CAGSRAGSYEQYF
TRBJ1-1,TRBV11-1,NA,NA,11,TGTGCCAGCAGCCGACAGATTGAAGCTTTCTTT,CASSRQIEAFF
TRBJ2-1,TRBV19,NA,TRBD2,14,TGTGCCAGTTCTGGCGGGAGGGCCTTCGGTGAGCAGTTCTTC,CASSGGRAFGEQFF
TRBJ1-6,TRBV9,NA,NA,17,TGTGCCAGCAGCGTAGCTGGGGCCTGGCGGGGGAGTTCACCCCTCCACTTT,CASSVAGAWRGSSPLHF
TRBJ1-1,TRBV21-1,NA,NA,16,TGTGCCAGCAGCAAAGGAGGTCCGATAATGAACACTGAAGCTTTCTTT,CASSKGGPIMNTEAFF
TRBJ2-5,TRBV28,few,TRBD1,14,TGTGCCAGCAGTTTACAGGGGGCGGGAGAGACCCAGTACTTC,CASSLQGAGETQYF
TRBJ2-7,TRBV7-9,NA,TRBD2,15,TGTGCCAGCAGAACAGCGGGGGGGCCAATCTACGAGCAGTACTTC,CASRTAGGPIYEQYF
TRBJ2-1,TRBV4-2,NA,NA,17,TGTGCCAGCAGCCAAGAGGGGCAGCTCAGCTCCTACAATGAGCAGTTCTTC,CASSQEGQLSSYNEQFF
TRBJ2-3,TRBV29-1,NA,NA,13,TGCAGCGTCCAAAGGGGTTTGACAGATACGCAGTATTTT,CSVQRGLTDTQYF